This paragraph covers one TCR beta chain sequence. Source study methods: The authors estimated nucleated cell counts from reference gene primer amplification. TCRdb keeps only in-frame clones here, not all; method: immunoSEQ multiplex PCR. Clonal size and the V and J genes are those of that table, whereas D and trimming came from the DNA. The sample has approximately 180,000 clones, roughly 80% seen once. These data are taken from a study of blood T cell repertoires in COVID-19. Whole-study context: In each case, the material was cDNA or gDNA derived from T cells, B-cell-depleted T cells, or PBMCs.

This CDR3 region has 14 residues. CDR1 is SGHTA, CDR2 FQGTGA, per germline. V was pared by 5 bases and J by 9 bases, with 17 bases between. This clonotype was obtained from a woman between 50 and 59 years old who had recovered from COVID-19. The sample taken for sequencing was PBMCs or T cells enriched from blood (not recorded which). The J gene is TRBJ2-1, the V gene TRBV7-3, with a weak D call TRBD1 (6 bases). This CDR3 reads CASSPRPSRGEQFF. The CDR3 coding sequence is TGTGCCAGCAGCCCCCGTCCTAGCAGGGGTGAGCAGTTCTTC.